The 3 T cell receptor beta chains below were found in one sample sequenced in a study of radiotherapy plus CTLA-4 blockade in lung cancer. TCRdb keeps only in-frame clones here, not all; method: immunoSEQ multiplex PCR. The table lists over 70,000 clones, approximately 83% of them singletons. Sequences were derived from peripheral blood, sampled from a patient treated with radiotherapy plus ipilimumab. These receptor sequences come from a human donor with non-small cell lung cancer who had a partial response to radiotherapy plus ipilimumab.

The rearrangement joins TRBV6-1 to TRBJ2-7, with D possibly TRBD1 on 6 matching bases. Trimming removed 7 bases from V and 4 bases from J, with 14 bases in between. The germline gives CDR1 MNHNS, CDR2 SASEGT. The CDR3 is 13 amino acids. The DNA for the CDR3 is TGTGCCAGCACCAAATCGCAGGGGTACGAGCAGTACGTC. It is translated as CASTKSQGYEQYV.

The V call is TRBV18, the J call TRBJ2-6; D possibly corresponds to TRBD1 (6 bases). The CDR3 totals 18 residues. The ends were cut back, 0 bases at V and 0 bases at J, with 12 bases in the middle. The germline gives CDR1 KGHSH, CDR2 LQKENI. The CDR3 nucleotides read TGTGCCAGCTCACCACCGGGACAAGTGATCTCTGGGGCCAACGTCCTGACTTTC. Amino acid sequence: CASSPPGQVISGANVLTF.

The rearrangement links TRBV28 to TRBJ2-1; 9 nucleotides line up with TRBD2. From germline, CDR1 is MDHEN and CDR2 SYDVKM. The length of the CDR3 is 20 residues. Trimming removed 3 bases from V and 1 base from J; junction bases left unmatched: 16. This CDR3 reads CASSFGVGGSGGRSYNEQFF. The CDR3 nucleotides read TGTGCCAGCAGTTTTGGGGTCGGCGGGAGCGGGGGGCGGTCCTACAATGAGCAGTTCTTC.